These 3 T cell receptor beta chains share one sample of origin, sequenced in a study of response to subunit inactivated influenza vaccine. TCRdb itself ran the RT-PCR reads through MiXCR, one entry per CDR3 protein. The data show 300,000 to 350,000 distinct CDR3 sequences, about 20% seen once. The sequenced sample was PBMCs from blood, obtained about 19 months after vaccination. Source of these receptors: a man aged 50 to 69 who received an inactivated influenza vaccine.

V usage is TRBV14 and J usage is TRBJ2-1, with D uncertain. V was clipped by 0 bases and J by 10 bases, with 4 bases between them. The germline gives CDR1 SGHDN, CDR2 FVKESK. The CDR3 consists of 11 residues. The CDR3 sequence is CASSQEREQFF. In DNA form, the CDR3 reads TGTGCCAGCAGCCAAGAACGGGAGCAGTTCTTC.

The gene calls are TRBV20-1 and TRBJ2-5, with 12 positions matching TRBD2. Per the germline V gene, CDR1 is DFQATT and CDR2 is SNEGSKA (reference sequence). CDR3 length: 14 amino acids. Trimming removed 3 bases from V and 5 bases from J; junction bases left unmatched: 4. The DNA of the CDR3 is TGCAGTGCTAGGACTAGCGGGAGATGGGAGACCCAGTACTTC. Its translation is CSARTSGRWETQYF.

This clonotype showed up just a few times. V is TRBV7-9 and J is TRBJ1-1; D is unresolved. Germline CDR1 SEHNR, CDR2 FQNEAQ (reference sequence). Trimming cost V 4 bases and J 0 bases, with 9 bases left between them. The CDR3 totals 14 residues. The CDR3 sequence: CASSYSHMNTEAFF. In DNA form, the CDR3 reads TGTGCCAGCAGCTACAGTCACATGAACACTGAAGCTTTCTTT.